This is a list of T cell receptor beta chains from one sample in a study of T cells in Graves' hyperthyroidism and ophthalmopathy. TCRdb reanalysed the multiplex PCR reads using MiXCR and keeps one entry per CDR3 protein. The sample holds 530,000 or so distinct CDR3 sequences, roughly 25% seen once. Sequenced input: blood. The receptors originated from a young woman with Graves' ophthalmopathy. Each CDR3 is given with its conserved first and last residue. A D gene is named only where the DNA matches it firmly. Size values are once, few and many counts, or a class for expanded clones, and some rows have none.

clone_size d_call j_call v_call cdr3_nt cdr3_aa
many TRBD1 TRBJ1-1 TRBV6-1 TGTGCCAGCAGGGACAGGTGGATGAACACTGAAGCTTTCTTT CASRDRWMNTEAFF
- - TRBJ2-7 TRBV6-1 TGTGCCAGCGGACACCTCTACGAGCAGTACTTC CASGHLYEQYF
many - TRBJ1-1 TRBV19 TGTGCCAGCAGAAGGGGGGCTGACACTGAAGCTCTCTTT CASRRGADTEALF
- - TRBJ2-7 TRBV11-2 TGTGCCAGCAGCTTAGGGCCACCCTACGAGCAGTACTTC CASSLGPPYEQYF
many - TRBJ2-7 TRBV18 TGTGCCAGCTCACCCACAGGCCCCCCGGACGAGCAGTACTTC CASSPTGPPDEQYF
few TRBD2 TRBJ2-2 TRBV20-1 TGCAGTGCTAGGGGACTAGCGGGGGCGAACACCGGGGAGCTGTTTTTT CSARGLAGANTGELFF
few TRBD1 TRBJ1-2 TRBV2 TGTGCCAGCACCCCTATCAGGGTAGGGGGCGAAGGTGGCTACACCTTC CASTPIRVGGEGGYTF
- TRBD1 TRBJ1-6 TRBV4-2 TGTGCCAGCAGCCAAGACGTCAACAGGGGAGGAAATTCACCCCTCCACTTT CASSQDVNRGGNSPLHF
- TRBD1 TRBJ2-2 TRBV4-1 TGCGCCAGCAGCCAAGAAGGGACAGATACCGGGGAGCTGTTTTTT CASSQEGTDTGELFF
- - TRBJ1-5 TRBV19 TGTGCCAGTAGTATCCCGAATCAGCCCCAGCATTTT CASSIPNQPQHF
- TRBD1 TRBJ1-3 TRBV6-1 TGTGCCAGCAGTGCTTGGACAGGGCGCTACTCTGGAAACACCATATATTTT CASSAWTGRYSGNTIYF
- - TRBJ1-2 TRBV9 TGTGCCAGCAGCGTACTGGGAGACTATGGCTACACCTTC CASSVLGDYGYTF
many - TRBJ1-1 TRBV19 TGTGCCAGTACCATCAGGGGCGGCGGCACTGAAGCTTTCTTT CASTIRGGGTEAFF
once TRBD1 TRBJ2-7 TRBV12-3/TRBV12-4 TGTGCCAGCAGAAGAAAGGGACAGGGGGCCTACGAGCAGTACTTC CASRRKGQGAYEQYF
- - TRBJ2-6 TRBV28 TGTGCCAGCAGTCCCGGCTTCCCTGGGGCCAACGTCCTGACTTTC CASSPGFPGANVLTF
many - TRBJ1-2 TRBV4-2 TGTGCCAGCAGGGCTCGGGATCCCTATGGCTACACCTTC CASRARDPYGYTF